The 9 T cell receptor beta chains in this list originate from one sample, sequenced in a study of OX40 agonist ivuxolimab in advanced cancers. Measured with immunoSEQ multiplex PCR; TCRdb has only the in-frame clones, and not every one. The sample records 53,000 or so clones, roughly 80% being singletons. The sequences come from CD4+ or CD8+ T cells sorted from blood, collected in a trial of the OX40 agonist ivuxolimab. The receptor source for this set is an adult with an advanced solid tumor such as melanoma, head and neck, liver or kidney cancer.

The chain employs TRBV27 and TRBJ2-7, with 11 positions matching TRBD1. Unmatched junction bases numbered 7, after V lost 3 bases and J lost 3 bases. CDR1 is MNHEY and CDR2 is SMNVEV in the germline V gene (reference sequence). The CDR3 spans 16 residues. The CDR3 spells CASSLTTGTGGYEQYF. The CDR3 DNA sequence: TGTGCCAGCAGTTTGACCACCGGGACAGGGGGCTACGAGCAGTACTTC.

The chain has TRBV11-1 and TRBJ2-7; unclear D gene. The CDR3 is 13 amino acids. Trimming took 3 bases from V and 6 from J, leaving 12 bases between them. Germline V gives CDR1 SGHAT, CDR2 FQDESV (reference sequence). CDR3 amino acids: CASSFRVPLEQYF. DNA of the CDR3: TGTGCCAGCAGCTTTCGGGTCCCTCTCGAGCAGTACTTC.

The chain couples TRBV10-3 to TRBJ1-2; 8 bases align to TRBD1. CDR1 and CDR2 (germline): ENHRY, SYGVKD. This CDR3 region has 13 residues. The V segment lost 7 bases and the J segment 2 bases; nucleotides outside the gene matches: 3. CDR3 sequence reads: CAIKTGANYGYTF. In nucleotides, the CDR3 is TGTGCCATCAAGACAGGGGCAAACTATGGCTACACCTTC.

This chain joins TRBV30 and TRBJ1-5; D might be TRBD1 (5 bases). Germline-derived CDR1 and CDR2 are GTSNPN and SVGIG (reference sequence). The germline V and J ends were trimmed by 0 bases and 4 bases, with 7 bases remaining between them. The CDR3 extends over 13 amino acids. This CDR3 is CAWSVQANQPQHF. Here the CDR3 DNA reads TGTGCCTGGAGTGTACAGGCAAATCAGCCCCAGCATTTT.

The rearrangement joins TRBV11-3 to TRBJ2-7; 8 bases map to TRBD1. Germline CDR1 and CDR2: SGHNT and YENEEA. This CDR3 contains 13 residues. With 7 bases clipped from V and 3 bases from J, the junction kept 5 bases outside the gene matches. The CDR3 sequence is CASTRTGLYEQYF. The CDR3 DNA follows: TGTGCCAGCACCAGGACAGGGCTCTACGAGCAGTACTTC.

This clone was detected a few times. V and J are TRBV7-9 and TRBJ2-7, with D perhaps matching TRBD2 (5 bases). Trimming stripped 1 base from V and 3 bases from J, with 10 bases between. This CDR3 has 14 residues. Germline lookup yields CDR1 SEHNR and CDR2 FQNEAQ (reference sequence). CDR3 nucleotides: TGTGCCAGCAGCTTAGATTCCGGGGTCTACGAGCAGTACTTC. This gives the protein CASSLDSGVYEQYF. Combining the CDR3 with reference TRBV7-9 and TRBJ2-7 gives the whole variable domain DTGVSQNPRHKITKRGQNVTFRCDPISEHNRLYWYRQTLGQGPEFLTYFQNEAQLEKSRLLSDRFSAERPKGSFSTLEIQRTEQGDSAMYLCASSLDSGVYEQYFGPGTRLTVT.

This chain joins TRBV30 and TRBJ2-1; D not resolved. Germline V CDR1 and CDR2: GTSNPN, SVGIG (reference sequence). The CDR3 is made up of 12 amino acids. Trimming cost V 3 bases and J 10 bases, with 13 bases left between them. The CDR3 loop reads CAWRTEGNEQFF. The CDR3 DNA reads as TGTGCCTGGAGAACGGAAGGGAACGAGCAGTTCTTC. The full variable domain, rest sourced from reference TRBV30 and TRBJ2-1, is SQTIHQWPATLVQPVGSPLSLECTVEGTSNPNLYWYRQAAGRGLQLLFYSVGIGQISSEVPQNLSASRPQDRQFILSSKKLLLSDSGFYLCAWRTEGNEQFFGPGTRLTVL.

The chain is built from TRBV23-1 and TRBJ1-5; D not resolved. TRBV23-1 is treated as an ORF (open reading frame) with a function not yet certain. V lost 3 bases to trimming and J lost 6 bases, with 15 bases between them. The CDR3 extends over 15 amino acids. CDR3 DNA sequence: TGCGCCAGCAGTCACTGGCGTCCCGGACGTCAGCCCCAGCATTTT. It encodes CASSHWRPGRQPQHF.

V is TRBV2 and J is TRBJ2-7; TRBD1 aligns across 7 bases. Per germline, CDR1 SNHLY and CDR2 FYNNEI. J gave up 2 bases and V 2 bases, and 12 bases lay outside the gene matches. The CDR3 sequence is 17 residues long. CDR3 protein: CASSENHMGTATYEQYF. CDR3 nucleotide sequence: TGTGCCAGCAGTGAAAACCATATGGGGACAGCCACCTACGAGCAGTACTTC.